This T cell receptor beta chain was profiled in a study of CD8 T cells in ankylosing spondylitis. Points from the study as a whole: In the blood and synovial fluid of reactive arthritis, some motif variants had been previously reported. It appeared that ankylosing spondylitis blood was characterized by a TCR beta motif of 8 or 9 highly homologous variants.

Each CDR3 protein is one row after TCRdb ran MiXCR on the 5' RACE reads. This table holds a few hundred thousand distinct CDR3 sequences, approximately 16% found once. Trimming took 0 bases from V and 2 from J; bases not matched to a gene: 7. Germline CDR1 and CDR2: LGHDT and YNNKEL (reference sequence). The CDR3 extends over 17 amino acids. Of note for this clonotype: Its antigen is as yet unknown.

The sample was blood, either unsorted or a sorted T cell fraction (not recorded which). The source is a male donor with ankylosing spondylitis. V usage is TRBV3-1 and J usage is TRBJ2-1, with 7 bases that match TRBD2. The CDR3: CASSQDLAGRAYNEQFF. The CDR3 DNA is TGTGCCAGCAGCCAAGATTTGGCGGGGAGGGCCTACAATGAGCAGTTCTTC.